This T cell receptor beta chain was sequenced for a study of blood T cell repertoires in COVID-19. About the study: The cDNA or gDNA used as material had been derived from T cells, B-cell-depleted T cells, or PBMCs.

Produced via immunoSEQ multiplex PCR; TCRdb's table is partial and in-frame only. The top ten hold roughly 1% of the sample, which has approximately 150,000 clones, 87% seen once. Per germline, CDR1 SNHLY and CDR2 FYNNEI. V dropped 8 bases and J dropped 1 base, with 17 bases sitting between them. The CDR3 has 15 residues. V gene TRBV2 combines with J gene TRBJ2-5, with D possibly being TRBD1 (5 bases). Specimen: peripheral blood. This TCR came from a woman aged 45 to 65 with acute or convalescent COVID-19. Here the CDR3 reads CASVGQGQFQETQYF. The CDR3 DNA follows: TGTGCCAGCGTAGGACAAGGGCAATTCCAAGAGACCCAGTACTTC. The full variable domain, its missing parts supplied by reference TRBV2 and TRBJ2-5, is EPEVTQTPSHQVTQMGQEVILRCVPISNHLYFYWYRQILGQKVEFLVSFYNNEISEKSEIFDDQFSVERPDGSNFTLKIRSTKLEDSAMYFCASVGQGQFQETQYFGPGTRLLVL.